This section outlines one T cell receptor beta chain sequence together with its context. These data originate in a study of blood T cell repertoires in COVID-19. Across the study: Collection of acute and convalescent COVID-19 samples took place in the United States, Italy and Spain. PBMCs, B-cell-depleted T cells, or T cells were the source of the cDNA or gDNA that made up the material.

In the authors' workflow: Quantification of nucleated cells was approximated via reference gene primer amplification. Assay used: immunoSEQ multiplex PCR; TCRdb lists only in-frame clones, some missing. V and J calls and clone size are as listed in that table; D and trimming were resolved from the DNA. The profile covers 20,000 or so clones, with about 90% appearing a single time and about 3.9% taken by the ten largest. V lost 3 bases, J lost 10 bases, and 6 bases stayed unmatched. The CDR3 runs 14 residues. Germline CDR1 reads KGHSH; CDR2 reads LQKENI. The chain recombines TRBV18 with TRBJ1-6; TRBD1 matches at 7 bases. Material for sequencing was peripheral blood. This sequence was found in a human donor in a cohort sampled during active COVID-19. The CDR3: CASSPDRAKSPLHF. CDR3 bases: TGTGCCAGCTCACCCGACAGGGCTAAATCACCCCTCCACTTT.